A selection of T cell receptor beta chains follows, all from one sample in a study of OX40 agonist ivuxolimab in advanced cancers. Assay used: immunoSEQ multiplex PCR; TCRdb lists only in-frame clones, some missing. Of tens of thousands of clones detected, 80% to 90% appear once; the ten largest clones hold 32%. The sequences come from CD4+ or CD8+ T cells sorted from blood, collected in a trial of the OX40 agonist ivuxolimab. The receptors shown here come from an adult with an advanced solid tumor such as melanoma, head and neck, liver or kidney cancer. Each CDR3 is given with its conserved first and last residue. Fields, in order: D gene, clone size, V gene, J gene, CDR3 DNA, CDR3 protein. D genes are given only for firm matches. A row's size may be missing; if present it is once, few, many or a size class.

d_call: .
clone_size: .
v_call: TRBV10-3
j_call: TRBJ2-5
cdr3_nt: TGTGCCATCAGTGGAGAACAGGGTATAGAGACCCAGTACTTC
cdr3_aa: CAISGEQGIETQYF

d_call: .
clone_size: .
v_call: TRBV2
j_call: TRBJ1-1
cdr3_nt: TGTGCCAGCAGTTTCGAGTCCATGAACACTGAAGCTTTCTTT
cdr3_aa: CASSFESMNTEAFF

d_call: TRBD2
clone_size: .
v_call: TRBV9
j_call: TRBJ2-7
cdr3_nt: TGTGCCAGCAGCCCCAGCGGGAGTCTCTACGAGCAGTACTTC
cdr3_aa: CASSPSGSLYEQYF

d_call: TRBD1
clone_size: .
v_call: TRBV5-6
j_call: TRBJ1-5
cdr3_nt: TGTGCCAGCAGCGTGGGACAGGGGGGACATCAGCCCCAGCATTTT
cdr3_aa: CASSVGQGGHQPQHF

d_call: TRBD2
clone_size: .
v_call: TRBV7-8
j_call: TRBJ2-1
cdr3_nt: TGTGCCAGCAGCCAACTAGCGGGGCTGAGAGTGAGGAATGAGCAGTTCTTC
cdr3_aa: CASSQLAGLRVRNEQFF

d_call: .
clone_size: .
v_call: TRBV19
j_call: TRBJ1-1
cdr3_nt: TGTGCCAGTAGCAGGTTCGGGACTGAAGCTTTCTTT
cdr3_aa: CASSRFGTEAFF

d_call: TRBD1
clone_size: .
v_call: TRBV7-9
j_call: TRBJ2-7
cdr3_nt: TGTGCCAGCAGCTATTCGGGACAGGGCTACGAGCAGTACTTC
cdr3_aa: CASSYSGQGYEQYF

d_call: TRBD1
clone_size: .
v_call: TRBV2
j_call: TRBJ1-3
cdr3_nt: TGTGCCAGCAAGGGGGCTCTCAGCTCTGGAAACACCATATATTTT
cdr3_aa: CASKGALSSGNTIYF

d_call: .
clone_size: .
v_call: TRBV5-1
j_call: TRBJ2-7
cdr3_nt: TGCGCCAGCAGCTTGGGGCCGTCTACGGTCGAGCAGTACTTC
cdr3_aa: CASSLGPSTVEQYF

d_call: .
clone_size: .
v_call: TRBV19
j_call: TRBJ2-6
cdr3_nt: TGTGCCAGTAGTATTAGCAGGTATTCTGGGGCCAACGTCCTGACTTTC
cdr3_aa: CASSISRYSGANVLTF

d_call: .
clone_size: .
v_call: TRBV28
j_call: TRBJ2-1
cdr3_nt: TGTGCCAGCAGTGGCATAAGCTCCTACAATGAGCAGTTCTTC
cdr3_aa: CASSGISSYNEQFF

d_call: .
clone_size: .
v_call: TRBV19
j_call: TRBJ1-1
cdr3_nt: TGTGCCAGTACCTCCCAACCTGACAGATCTGAAGCTTTCTTT
cdr3_aa: CASTSQPDRSEAFF

d_call: .
clone_size: .
v_call: TRBV7-2
j_call: TRBJ2-3
cdr3_nt: TGTGCCAGCACGGAGCTGGGGGGCCGGGATACGCAGTATTTT
cdr3_aa: CASTELGGRDTQYF

d_call: .
clone_size: .
v_call: TRBV15
j_call: TRBJ2-1
cdr3_nt: TGTGCCACCAGCAGACCGATCCATGAGCAGTTCTTC
cdr3_aa: CATSRPIHEQFF

d_call: TRBD1
clone_size: once
v_call: TRBV18
j_call: TRBJ2-2
cdr3_nt: TGTGCCAGCTCAAGGGACAGTTTCACCGGGGAGCTGTTTTTT
cdr3_aa: CASSRDSFTGELFF

d_call: .
clone_size: .
v_call: TRBV2
j_call: TRBJ2-5
cdr3_nt: TGTGCCAGCTCATGGGGGTCGACACAAGAGACCCAGTACTTC
cdr3_aa: CASSWGSTQETQYF

d_call: .
clone_size: .
v_call: TRBV19
j_call: TRBJ2-7
cdr3_nt: TGTGCCAGTAGTATAGGAACCTTCGGGGAGCAGTACTTC
cdr3_aa: CASSIGTFGEQYF

d_call: .
clone_size: .
v_call: TRBV6-5
j_call: TRBJ2-3
cdr3_nt: TGTGCCAGCAGTTTCCAGGGTCTAATATCAGATACGCAGTATTTT
cdr3_aa: CASSFQGLISDTQYF

d_call: .
clone_size: .
v_call: TRBV5-6
j_call: TRBJ1-2
cdr3_nt: TGTGCCAGCAGCTTGGACAGCAACTATGGCTACACCTTC
cdr3_aa: CASSLDSNYGYTF

d_call: TRBD1
clone_size: .
v_call: TRBV15
j_call: TRBJ1-2
cdr3_nt: TGTGCCACCGGGACAGATCAGTTCTATGGCTACACCTTC
cdr3_aa: CATGTDQFYGYTF

d_call: .
clone_size: .
v_call: TRBV5-6
j_call: TRBJ2-3
cdr3_nt: TGTGCCAGCAGCTCGCTAGGGAGTTACTCCGATACGCAGTATTTT
cdr3_aa: CASSSLGSYSDTQYF

d_call: .
clone_size: .
v_call: TRBV2
j_call: TRBJ1-1
cdr3_nt: TGTGCCAGCAGTGGGCCACCTATGAACACTGAAGCTTTCTTT
cdr3_aa: CASSGPPMNTEAFF

d_call: .
clone_size: .
v_call: TRBV7-3
j_call: TRBJ1-1
cdr3_nt: TGTGCCAGCAGCGCTGACAGAGGCACTGAAGCTTTCTTT
cdr3_aa: CASSADRGTEAFF

d_call: .
clone_size: .
v_call: TRBV10-3
j_call: TRBJ1-1
cdr3_nt: TGTGCCATCAGTGCGGCCGCTATGAACACTGAAGCTTTCTTT
cdr3_aa: CAISAAAMNTEAFF

d_call: .
clone_size: .
v_call: TRBV28
j_call: TRBJ2-7
cdr3_nt: TGTGCCAGCAGTTTAGGGGGGATCCACGAGCAGTACTTC
cdr3_aa: CASSLGGIHEQYF

d_call: .
clone_size: .
v_call: TRBV7-2
j_call: TRBJ2-1
cdr3_nt: TGTGCCATCAGGGGAGAGCGGGGTGTCTCCTACAATGAGCAGTTCTTC
cdr3_aa: CAIRGERGVSYNEQFF

d_call: .
clone_size: medium-sized
v_call: TRBV2
j_call: TRBJ1-3
cdr3_nt: TGTGCCAGCAGATTGACAGCAACATCTGGAAACACCATATATTTT
cdr3_aa: CASRLTATSGNTIYF

d_call: TRBD1
clone_size: .
v_call: TRBV29-1
j_call: TRBJ1-4
cdr3_nt: TGCAGCGTTGAGGGGACAGGGGATAATGAAAAACTGTTTTTT
cdr3_aa: CSVEGTGDNEKLFF

d_call: .
clone_size: once
v_call: TRBV7-3
j_call: TRBJ2-3
cdr3_nt: TGTGCCAGCAGCTTGCAAGGGGAAAATACGCAGTATTTT
cdr3_aa: CASSLQGENTQYF

d_call: TRBD1
clone_size: .
v_call: TRBV9
j_call: TRBJ1-3
cdr3_nt: TGTGCCAGCAGCGCCAGACAGGGTAGTGGAAACACCATATATTTT
cdr3_aa: CASSARQGSGNTIYF

d_call: .
clone_size: once
v_call: TRBV19
j_call: TRBJ1-2
cdr3_nt: TGTGCCAGTAGTATTAAAGGTCCCTATGGCTACACCTTC
cdr3_aa: CASSIKGPYGYTF

d_call: .
clone_size: .
v_call: TRBV10-2
j_call: TRBJ2-7
cdr3_nt: TGCGCCAGCAGTGAGTCCCCCACCTACGAGCAGTACTTC
cdr3_aa: CASSESPTYEQYF

d_call: .
clone_size: once
v_call: TRBV2
j_call: TRBJ2-1
cdr3_nt: TGTGCCAGCAGTGACTCTGTGGTCTACAATGAGCAGTTCTTC
cdr3_aa: CASSDSVVYNEQFF

d_call: TRBD2
clone_size: .
v_call: TRBV7-8
j_call: TRBJ2-1
cdr3_nt: TGTGCCAGCAGCTCCCGGACTAGCGGTAATTCTTACTCCTACAATGAGCAGTTCTTC
cdr3_aa: CASSSRTSGNSYSYNEQFF

d_call: .
clone_size: .
v_call: TRBV27
j_call: TRBJ2-1
cdr3_nt: TGTGCCAGCAGGGGGACCGTGGGCAATGAGCAGTTCTTC
cdr3_aa: CASRGTVGNEQFF

d_call: TRBD2
clone_size: .
v_call: TRBV19
j_call: TRBJ2-1
cdr3_nt: TGTGCCAGTAGTATGACTAGCTCCACGGGGAATGAGCAGTTCTTC
cdr3_aa: CASSMTSSTGNEQFF

d_call: .
clone_size: .
v_call: TRBV9
j_call: TRBJ1-4
cdr3_nt: TGTGCCAGCAGTGAGGGCCGAGCCTTTAATGAAAAACTGTTTTTT
cdr3_aa: CASSEGRAFNEKLFF

d_call: .
clone_size: .
v_call: TRBV7-2
j_call: TRBJ2-1
cdr3_nt: TGTGCCAGCAGCCTTGGACAAAATGAGCAGTTCTTC
cdr3_aa: CASSLGQNEQFF

d_call: .
clone_size: .
v_call: TRBV15
j_call: TRBJ2-5
cdr3_nt: TGTGCCACCAGCAGAGATGAGTATCTGGTGGGGGTAGGGCAAGAGACCCAGTACTTC
cdr3_aa: CATSRDEYLVGVGQETQYF

d_call: .
clone_size: .
v_call: TRBV7-9
j_call: TRBJ1-3
cdr3_nt: TGTGCCAGCAGTCCTATGGCAGGGTCTGGAAACACCATATATTTT
cdr3_aa: CASSPMAGSGNTIYF

d_call: TRBD1
clone_size: .
v_call: TRBV4-2
j_call: TRBJ2-1
cdr3_nt: TGTGCCAGCAGCCCGGGGACAGCGGTGAATGAGCAGTTCTTC
cdr3_aa: CASSPGTAVNEQFF

d_call: .
clone_size: .
v_call: TRBV18
j_call: TRBJ2-5
cdr3_nt: TGTGCCAGCTCACCGCCCGGGGTAGAAACCCAGTACTTC
cdr3_aa: CASSPPGVETQYF

d_call: TRBD1
clone_size: .
v_call: TRBV7-2
j_call: TRBJ1-2
cdr3_nt: TGTGCCAGCAGCTTAGCCCCCTACAGGAGACAGGGTTATGGCTACACCTTC
cdr3_aa: CASSLAPYRRQGYGYTF

d_call: .
clone_size: .
v_call: TRBV5-4
j_call: TRBJ2-7
cdr3_nt: TGTGCCAGCAGCTTAGGGGAACGGCACGAGCAGTACTTC
cdr3_aa: CASSLGERHEQYF

d_call: .
clone_size: .
v_call: TRBV5-1
j_call: TRBJ2-1
cdr3_nt: TGCGCCAGCAGCTCCCTACGGGGTGGCTACAATGAGCAGTTCTTC
cdr3_aa: CASSSLRGGYNEQFF

d_call: TRBD2
clone_size: .
v_call: TRBV10-1
j_call: TRBJ2-1
cdr3_nt: TGCGCCAGCAGTACAGGACTAGCACGGGATGAGCAGTTCTTC
cdr3_aa: CASSTGLARDEQFF

d_call: .
clone_size: .
v_call: TRBV6-1
j_call: TRBJ1-5
cdr3_nt: TGTGCCAGCAGTCGGGCAGTTGATCAGCCCCAGCATTTT
cdr3_aa: CASSRAVDQPQHF

d_call: .
clone_size: .
v_call: TRBV19
j_call: TRBJ1-6
cdr3_nt: TGTGCCAGTAGTCCGGGGACGGGTGAGGCTTCACCCCTCCACTTT
cdr3_aa: CASSPGTGEASPLHF

d_call: .
clone_size: .
v_call: TRBV10-1
j_call: TRBJ2-2
cdr3_nt: TGCGCCAGCAGTTCGGGACAAGACACCGGGGAGCTGTTTTTT
cdr3_aa: CASSSGQDTGELFF

d_call: TRBD2
clone_size: few
v_call: TRBV19
j_call: TRBJ2-1
cdr3_nt: TGTGCCAGTAGTATAGATCTCATCACGAGCGGGAGCTCCTACAATGAGCAGTTCTTC
cdr3_aa: CASSIDLITSGSSYNEQFF

d_call: .
clone_size: .
v_call: TRBV5-1
j_call: TRBJ2-2
cdr3_nt: TGCGCCAGCAGCTTGGAACGGAACACCGGGGAGCTGTTTTTT
cdr3_aa: CASSLERNTGELFF

d_call: .
clone_size: once
v_call: TRBV10-3
j_call: TRBJ2-2
cdr3_nt: TGTGCCATCAGTGAGTCGAGTTCCCGGAACACCGGGGAGCTGTTTTTT
cdr3_aa: CAISESSSRNTGELFF

d_call: .
clone_size: .
v_call: TRBV19
j_call: TRBJ2-5
cdr3_nt: TGTGCCAGTAGCCGGGGGCGACAGGGTAAAGAGACCCAGTACTTC
cdr3_aa: CASSRGRQGKETQYF

d_call: .
clone_size: .
v_call: TRBV6-4
j_call: TRBJ2-1
cdr3_nt: TGTGCCAGCAGCGCCGAATCATGGAACAATGAGCAGTTCTTC
cdr3_aa: CASSAESWNNEQFF